The 17 T cell receptor beta chains below all came from one sample that was sequenced in a study of shared clonotypes between healthy human individuals. Sequenced by immunoSEQ multiplex PCR; TCRdb stores in-frame clones only, minus some. The sample holds some 800,000 clones; nearly 95% are singletons and the top ten take under 30%. CD45RO-negative cells were positively selected for CCR7, leaving out terminally differentiated effector memory CD45RA+ cells. The specimen was naive CD8+ T cells sorted from blood. Receptors were obtained from a man under 40 in good health.

The V gene is TRBV6-5, the J gene TRBJ2-5; 10 nucleotides agree with TRBD2. The V gene end was trimmed by 5 bases and the J gene end by 4 bases; junction bases not matched to a gene: 7. The CDR3 has 15 amino acids. Germline V gene data show CDR1 as MNHEY and CDR2 as SVGAGI. The chain's CDR3 is CASSPWTSGSETQYF. As DNA, the CDR3 is TGTGCCAGCAGTCCCTGGACTAGCGGATCAGAGACCCAGTACTTC.

Only one count was recorded for this clone. The J gene is TRBJ2-3, the V gene TRBV9; the match to TRBD2 covers 8 bases. The CDR3 length is 15 residues. CDR1 and CDR2 (germline): SGDLS, YYNGEE. The trim removed 4 bases at V and 8 bases at J, leaving 12 bases unmatched. CDR3 DNA: TGTGCCAGCAGCTCCTTTAGCGGGATCCAAGTTACGCAGTATTTT. Its protein is CASSSFSGIQVTQYF.

The V gene is TRBV7-9, the J gene TRBJ2-5, with no clear D. Germline V lookup: CDR1 SEHNR, CDR2 FQNEAQ (reference sequence). This CDR3 region has 15 residues. The germline V and J ends were trimmed by 3 bases and 0 bases, with 11 bases remaining between them. CDR3 nucleotides: TGTGCCAGCAGCTTGGCACGTTGGTACCAAGAGACCCAGTACTTC. Encoded protein: CASSLARWYQETQYF. The full variable domain, in which reference TRBV7-9 and TRBJ2-5 provide the parts outside the CDR3, is DTGVSQNPRHKITKRGQNVTFRCDPISEHNRLYWYRQTLGQGPEFLTYFQNEAQLEKSRLLSDRFSAERPKGSFSTLEIQRTEQGDSAMYLCASSLARWYQETQYFGPGTRLLVL.

This clone was observed once. The rearrangement joins TRBV28 to TRBJ2-5; 7 bases match TRBD2. Germline V CDR1 and CDR2: MDHEN, SYDVKM. The trim removed 2 bases at V and 2 bases at J, leaving 8 bases unmatched. CDR3 size: 16 residues. CDR3 protein: CASSLRAGSFQETQYF. The DNA for the CDR3 is TGTGCCAGCAGTTTAAGAGCGGGGTCGTTTCAAGAGACCCAGTACTTC.

Concerning this clone itself: Possible read error: a much larger clone is one base away. This specimen includes other DNA sequences encoding the same CDR3. J is TRBJ2-7 and V is TRBV7-2, with D unresolved. The CDR3 is 11 residues long. Trimming left V 5 bases short and J 1 base short, with 3 bases between. Germline loops: CDR1 SGHTA, CDR2 FQGNSA. In DNA, the CDR3 is TGTGCCAGCAGCCCTTCCTACGAGCAGTACTTC. It is translated as CASSPSYEQYF.

The CDR3 DNA reads TGTGCCAGCAGCTTAGGAGGGCGATTATGGGACTACGAGCAGTACTTC. This sequence encodes CASSLGGRLWDYEQYF. The rearrangement links TRBV11-2 to TRBJ2-7; possible D gene TRBD2, 5 bases. Germline lookup yields CDR1 SGHAT and CDR2 FQNNGV. The CDR3 totals 16 residues. V gave up 1 base and J gave up 3 bases, with 16 bases separating them.

V and J are TRBV7-8 and TRBJ2-2, with 13 bases matching TRBD2. The germline gives CDR1 SGHVS, CDR2 FQNEAQ. The CDR3 consists of 17 residues. After removal of 6 bases from V and 6 bases from J, the junction contained 10 bases not matched to a gene. The CDR3 nucleotides are TGTGCCAGCAGTCAAGGGACTAGCGGGATCTTTGCCGGGGAGCTGTTTTTT. Residues: CASSQGTSGIFAGELFF.

This chain connects TRBV7-3 to TRBJ2-2; D unresolved. Trimming pared 5 bases from V and 4 bases from J, leaving 11 bases between. The CDR3 covers 14 residues. The germline V gene encodes CDR1 SGHTA and CDR2 FQGTGA. As DNA, the CDR3 is TGTGCCAGCAGCATATACGAGAGCACCGGGGAGCTGTTTTTT. This gives the protein CASSIYESTGELFF.

The chain combines TRBV7-9 with TRBJ2-1; D remains ambiguous. Trimming stripped 2 bases from V and 9 bases from J, with 8 bases between. Germline V lookup: CDR1 SEHNR, CDR2 FQNEAQ (reference sequence). The CDR3 length is 12 residues. CDR3 amino acids: CASSLHGLEQFF. As DNA, the CDR3 is TGTGCCAGCAGCTTACATGGCCTTGAGCAGTTCTTC.

The chain carries TRBV7-9 and TRBJ1-1, with D tentatively TRBD1 (6 bases). The V gene lost 6 bases and the J gene lost 4 bases, with 12 bases spanning the gap. CDR1 and CDR2 from the germline V gene are SEHNR and FQNEAQ (reference sequence). The CDR3 is 13 amino acids. The CDR3 here is CASRQRGATEAFF. The CDR3 nucleotides are TGTGCCAGCAGGCAGCGGGGGGCCACTGAAGCTTTCTTT.

This rearrangement joins TRBV6-1 to TRBJ2-3; TRBD1 matches at 10 bases. V was clipped by 5 bases and J by 0 bases; unmatched bases: 2. Germline loops: CDR1 MNHNS, CDR2 SASEGT. The CDR3 contains 15 residues. Here the CDR3 reads CASSRTGGSTDTQYF. The DNA for the CDR3 is TGTGCCAGCAGTAGGACAGGGGGGAGCACAGATACGCAGTATTTT.

V usage is TRBV27 and J usage is TRBJ1-1; no reliable D call. The V gene's germline CDR1 is MNHEY and CDR2 SMNVEV (reference sequence). The CDR3 length is 13 residues. With 3 bases removed from V and 1 base from J, the gap between germline ends came to 6 bases. The CDR3 loop reads CASSFAGNTEAFF. The CDR3 DNA reads as TGTGCCAGCAGTTTCGCGGGGAACACTGAAGCTTTCTTT.

This sequence joins TRBV5-3 and TRBJ2-1; TRBD2 matches at 8 bases. TRBV5-3 is reported as an ORF; its role is uncertain. The CDR3 sequence is 16 residues long. V was pared by 4 bases and J by 10 bases, with 16 bases of the junction left unmatched. The DNA for the CDR3 is TGTGCCAGAAGCGTCCCCCAGCGGGAGCACCTGAGGGAGCAGTTCTTC. This sequence encodes CARSVPQREHLREQFF.

The chain has TRBV7-8 and TRBJ2-3; D is unclear. The CDR3 extends over 12 amino acids. Germline V gives CDR1 SGHVS, CDR2 FQNEAQ. Trimming left V 2 bases short and J 5 bases short, with 5 bases between. The CDR3 loop reads CASSLYEDTQYF. CDR3 coding DNA: TGTGCCAGCAGCTTATATGAAGATACGCAGTATTTT. Full variable domain (outside the CDR3, taken from reference TRBV7-8 and TRBJ2-3): GAGVSQSPRYKVAKRGQDVALRCDPISGHVSLFWYQQALGQGPEFLTYFQNEAQLDKSGLPSDRFFAERPEGSVSTLKIQRTQQEDSAVYLCASSLYEDTQYFGPGTRLTVL.

V and J are TRBV21-1 and TRBJ2-3. TRBV21-1 is a pseudogene. The CDR3 covers 15 residues. In DNA, the CDR3 is TGTGCCAGCAGCAAAGAGGACCAAAGCACAGATACGCAGTATTTT. Protein product: CASSKEDQSTDTQYF.

As regards this clone: Other DNA sequences in the sample encode the same CDR3. The chain couples TRBV27 to TRBJ1-5; D remains ambiguous. CDR1 and CDR2 (germline): MNHEY, SMNVEV (reference sequence). The germline V and J ends were trimmed by 2 bases and 4 bases, with 6 bases remaining between them. The length of the CDR3 is 13 residues. The CDR3 loop is CASSLSRNQPQHF. CDR3 DNA sequence: TGTGCCAGCAGTTTAAGTCGAAATCAGCCCCAGCATTTT.

The chain uses TRBV6-5 and TRBJ1-2; D may be TRBD1 (5 bases). The V gene's germline CDR1 is MNHEY and CDR2 SVGAGI. Trimming removed 0 bases from V and 3 bases from J, with 14 bases in between. This CDR3 is built from 16 residues. The chain's CDR3 is CASSYSMRGPDYGYTF. The CDR3 bases are TGTGCCAGCAGTTACTCGATGAGGGGACCCGACTATGGCTACACCTTC.